This T cell receptor (beta chain) was observed in a study of blood T cell repertoires in COVID-19. The wider study: COVID-19 samples from acute and convalescent phases originated in the United States, Italy and Spain. PBMCs, B-cell-depleted T cells, or T cells provided the cDNA or gDNA that made up the material.

Authors' analysis steps: Reference gene primer amplification gave nucleated cell count estimates. This table comes from immunoSEQ multiplex PCR, and its TCRdb copy is limited to in-frame clones, with some not included. That table furnishes V, J and clone size, whereas the DNA furnished D and trimming. Among around 140,000 clones, approximately 89% were seen once, and the ten largest hold more than 9.5%. The Seattle patients, enrolled during active infection, were followed longitudinally. This clone was recorded only once. The material sequenced was peripheral blood. The sequence was obtained from a woman between 65 and 79 years old with COVID-19, enrolled during active disease.

In DNA form, the CDR3 reads TGTGCCAGCAGCTTAGATTCGCGGGAGGGGGAGACCCAGTACTTC. This encodes CASSLDSREGETQYF. V gene TRBV11-3 combines with J gene TRBJ2-5; 9 bases align to TRBD2. After removal of 0 bases from V and 5 bases from J, the junction contained 4 bases not matched to a gene. The length of the CDR3 is 15 residues. Per the germline V gene, CDR1 is SGHNT and CDR2 is YENEEA.